The 24 T cell receptor beta chains below were found in one sample sequenced in a study of control samples from healthy donors and cancer patients. The method was immunoSEQ multiplex PCR; TCRdb's version includes in-frame clones alone and lacks a portion of them. The sample holds around 150,000 clones, nearly 96% seen once. Sequenced sample: blood. Source of these receptors: a woman in her 30s in good health.

The chain is built from TRBV9 and TRBJ2-1, with no clear D. The V gene's germline CDR1 is SGDLS and CDR2 YYNGEE. V dropped 6 bases and J dropped 5 bases, with 15 bases sitting between them. The CDR3 totals 14 residues. Here the CDR3 reads CASNRQGPNNEQFF. For the CDR3, the DNA is TGTGCCAGCAACCGACAAGGACCCAACAATGAGCAGTTCTTC.

This sequence joins TRBV5-1 and TRBJ2-2; no definite D call. The V end lost 6 bases, the J end lost 8 bases, and 23 bases lay between the germline ends. Germline V gene lookup returns CDR1 SGHRS and CDR2 YFSETQ. CDR3 length: 16 residues. In DNA form, the CDR3 reads TGCGCCAGCAACCGTCCCCTCGGCCCGCTCCCTGGGGAGCTGTTTTTT. Amino acid sequence: CASNRPLGPLPGELFF.

The chain joins TRBV2 to TRBJ2-5; 11 bases agree with TRBD1. CDR3 size: 19 residues. The germline CDR1 and CDR2 sequences are SNHLY and FYNNEI. V shed 6 bases and J 4 bases; nucleotides not matched to a gene: 19. The CDR3: CASSYRAGQGASFVETQYF. The CDR3 bases are TGTGCCAGCAGCTATCGGGCAGGACAGGGGGCCAGTTTCGTAGAGACCCAGTACTTC.

This clone is a singleton in its sample. The chain has TRBV7-9 and TRBJ2-2; 7 bases match TRBD1. The J segment lost 0 bases and the V segment lost 8 bases, leaving 3 bases of the junction unmatched. Germline V gene sequence: CDR1 SEHNR, CDR2 FQNEAQ (reference sequence). This CDR3 has 14 residues. CDR3 in amino acids: CASPGTANTGELFF. Here the CDR3 DNA reads TGTGCCAGCCCCGGGACAGCGAACACCGGGGAGCTGTTTTTT.

V usage is TRBV29-1 and J usage is TRBJ2-2; 10 bases are shared with TRBD1. This CDR3 is built from 15 residues. With 3 bases clipped from V and 0 bases from J, the junction kept 1 base outside the gene matches. Germline CDR1 SQVTM, CDR2 ANQGSEA. The CDR3 bases are TGCAGCGTTGAGGGACAGGGGCCGAACACCGGGGAGCTGTTTTTT. Encoded protein: CSVEGQGPNTGELFF.

This clone has just one count. CDR3: CASSMQGGLTEAFF. The CDR3 region has the DNA TGTGCCAGTAGTATGCAGGGGGGCCTCACTGAAGCTTTCTTT. The chain has TRBV19 and TRBJ1-1, with TRBD1 matching 7 bases. V dropped 3 bases and J dropped 4; count of bases not matched to a gene: 5. The CDR3 has 14 residues. Per the germline V gene, CDR1 is LNHDA and CDR2 is SQIVND (reference sequence).

The V call is TRBV11-2, the J call TRBJ1-2; no firm D call. CDR3 size: 15 residues. Trimming cost V 5 bases and J 8 bases, with 21 bases left between them. Germline CDR1 is SGHAT and CDR2 is FQNNGV. This chain's CDR3 is CASSRNPGSVGGYTF. DNA for the CDR3: TGTGCCAGCAGCCGCAACCCGGGTTCGGTCGGCGGCTACACCTTC.

The chain couples TRBV16 to TRBJ1-2; D uncertain. The CDR3 is 13 amino acids. Per germline, CDR1 KGHSY and CDR2 FQNENV. V was shortened by 5 bases and J by 1 base, with 8 bases between the two germline ends. CDR3 DNA sequence: TGTGCCAGCAGCTCAAGGAGTAACTATGGCTACACCTTC. It specifies CASSSRSNYGYTF.

The gene calls are TRBV6-5 and TRBJ2-7; D might be TRBD2 (6 bases). Trimming removed 4 bases at V and 2 bases at J, with 12 bases between. The CDR3 is made up of 14 amino acids. Germline V gene data show CDR1 as MNHEY and CDR2 as SVGAGI. CDR3: CASSLRDSPYEQYF. CDR3 sequence (DNA): TGTGCCAGCAGTTTGCGGGATAGTCCCTACGAGCAGTACTTC.

V gene TRBV11-1 combines with J gene TRBJ2-1; possible D gene TRBD2, 5 bases. In germline, CDR1 is SGHAT, CDR2 FQDESV (reference sequence). CDR3 length: 15 amino acids. Trimming removed 5 bases at V and 7 bases at J, with 18 bases between. CDR3 residues: CASSGRGKELNEQFF. The DNA of the CDR3 is TGTGCCAGCAGCGGACGGGGAAAGGAGTTGAATGAGCAGTTCTTC.

The rearrangement joins TRBV6-4 to TRBJ2-3; 8 bases are shared with TRBD2. Trimming took 5 bases from V and 5 from J; bases not matched to a gene: 9. Germline V gives CDR1 MRHNA, CDR2 SNTAGT. The CDR3 is 15 residues long. The DNA of the CDR3 is TGTGCCAGCAGTCCTCAGGGGCTAGCGGGAGATACGCAGTATTTT. It encodes CASSPQGLAGDTQYF.

The CDR3 reads CASSQEWKQYF. The CDR3 nucleotides read TGTGCCAGCAGCCAAGAATGGAAGCAGTACTTC. The chain employs TRBV3-1 (or the pseudogene TRBV3-2) and TRBJ2-7; D unclear. The CDR3 consists of 11 residues. Germline CDR1 LGHDT, CDR2 YNNKEL (reference sequence). The ends were cut back, 0 bases at V and 8 bases at J, with 5 bases in the middle.

This sequence joins TRBV6-5 and TRBJ2-3; no firm D call. The CDR3 runs 11 residues. V lost 6 bases and J lost 6, with 7 bases in between. CDR1 and CDR2 from the germline V gene are MNHEY and SVGAGI. This CDR3 is CASRTADTQYF. The CDR3 DNA reads TGTGCCAGCAGGACTGCGGATACGCAGTATTTT.

With respect to this clone: Other DNA sequences in the same sample also yield this CDR3. The chain uses TRBV3-1 (or the pseudogene TRBV3-2) and TRBJ1-1; D is unresolved. From germline, CDR1 is LGHDT and CDR2 YNNKEL (reference sequence). CDR3 length: 13 amino acids. V was trimmed by 1 base and J by 4 bases, leaving 7 bases between them. The CDR3 DNA follows: TGTGCCAGCAGCCAAGGCTGGGGCACTGAAGCTTTCTTT. Amino acids: CASSQGWGTEAFF.

This chain joins TRBV9 and TRBJ2-3; D is undetermined. The CDR3 extends over 12 amino acids. In germline, CDR1 is SGDLS, CDR2 YYNGEE. The V end lost 4 bases, the J end lost 3 bases, and 6 bases lay between the germline ends. Written as DNA, the CDR3 is TGTGCCAGCAGCCAGTCAACAGATACGCAGTATTTT. This encodes CASSQSTDTQYF.

The gene calls are TRBV5-1 and TRBJ2-2; the match to TRBD2 covers 9 bases. The CDR3 is 18 amino acids. CDR1 is SGHRS and CDR2 is YFSETQ in the germline V gene. The junction had 7 bases not matched to a gene; V was cut back by 1 base and J by 0 bases. CDR3 DNA sequence: TGCGCCAGCAGCTTGTTTAGCGGGGGCCCCGCGAACACCGGGGAGCTGTTTTTT. Its protein is CASSLFSGGPANTGELFF.

The chain employs TRBV10-2 and TRBJ2-5, with D possibly being TRBD1 (6 bases). Germline values: CDR1 WSHSY, CDR2 SAAADI. CDR3 length: 13 amino acids. The germline V and J ends were trimmed by 4 bases and 5 bases, with 11 bases remaining between them. In DNA, the CDR3 is TGCGCCAGCAGTGGGGGGCCCGGGGAGACCCAGTACTTC. Amino acids: CASSGGPGETQYF.

V and J are TRBV7-8 and TRBJ2-3, with 11 bases fitting TRBD1. The V segment lost 8 bases and the J segment 4 bases; nucleotides outside the gene matches: 2. This CDR3 is 13 amino acids long. The germline V gene encodes CDR1 SGHVS and CDR2 FQNEAQ. The CDR3 loop is CASGQGAADTQYF. The CDR3 DNA is TGTGCCAGCGGACAGGGGGCTGCAGATACGCAGTATTTT.

V gene TRBV7-9 combines with J gene TRBJ1-4; D uncertain. Germline CDR1 and CDR2: SEHNR and FQNEAQ (reference sequence). V was shortened by 4 bases and J by 5 bases, with 11 bases between the two germline ends. The CDR3 extends over 14 amino acids. The CDR3 loop reads CASSYGSLNEKLFF. The CDR3 bases are TGTGCCAGCAGCTACGGTTCCCTCAATGAAAAACTGTTTTTT.

This CDR3 is CASSGLVEAFF. In nucleotides, the CDR3 is TGTGCCAGCAGCGGCTTGGTAGAAGCTTTCTTT. The J gene is TRBJ1-1, the V gene TRBV7-9; D is uncertain. CDR1 SEHNR and CDR2 FQNEAQ come from the germline V gene (reference sequence). The CDR3 spans 11 residues. Trimming cost V 5 bases and J 8 bases, with 9 bases left between them.

This rearrangement joins TRBV25-1 to TRBJ1-1; no clear D. V was shortened by 1 base and J by 4 bases, with 7 bases between the two germline ends. The CDR3 runs 13 residues. Germline CDR1 is MGHDK and CDR2 is SYGVNS. CDR3 in DNA: TGTGCCAGCAGTGAATCTGGACTCACTGAAGCTTTCTTT. This encodes CASSESGLTEAFF.

The chain's CDR3 is CASGWSPETWTSGRAGGSNYEQYF. As DNA, the CDR3 is TGTGCCAGCGGCTGGAGCCCGGAAACGTGGACTAGCGGGAGGGCGGGGGGCAGTAACTACGAGCAGTACTTC. V is TRBV6-8 and J is TRBJ2-7, with 15 bases matching TRBD2. Per the germline V gene, CDR1 is MNHGY and CDR2 is SAAAGT. With V trimmed by 8 bases and J by 3 bases, 32 bases remained unmatched. The CDR3 is made up of 24 amino acids.

The chain links TRBV10-3 to TRBJ1-4; 8 bases are shared with TRBD1. J was trimmed by 4 bases and V by 3 bases; bases with no gene match: 4. Germline V gene lookup returns CDR1 ENHRY and CDR2 SYGVKD. This CDR3 comprises 15 residues. CDR3 amino acids: CAISDGGQVNEKLFF. The CDR3 bases are TGTGCCATCAGTGACGGGGGACAGGTTAATGAAAAACTGTTTTTT.

The chain recombines TRBV11-3 with TRBJ1-6; unclear D gene. This CDR3 has 12 amino acids. The V and J ends lost 0 bases and 7 bases respectively, with 1 base between them. The germline gives CDR1 SGHNT, CDR2 YENEEA. The CDR3 region has the DNA TGTGCCAGCAGCTTAGAGAATTCACCCCTCCACTTT. This gives the protein CASSLENSPLHF.